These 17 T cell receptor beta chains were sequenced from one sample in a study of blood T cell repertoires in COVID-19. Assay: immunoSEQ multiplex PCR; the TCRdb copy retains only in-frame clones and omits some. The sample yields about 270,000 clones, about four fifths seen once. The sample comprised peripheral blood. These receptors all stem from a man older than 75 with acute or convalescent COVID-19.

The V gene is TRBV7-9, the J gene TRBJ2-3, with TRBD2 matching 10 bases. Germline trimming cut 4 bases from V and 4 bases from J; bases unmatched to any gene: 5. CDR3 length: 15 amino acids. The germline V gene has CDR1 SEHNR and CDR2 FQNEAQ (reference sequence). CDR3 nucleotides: TGTGCCAGCAGCTCGAGCGGGGGGGCCTCAGATACGCAGTATTTT. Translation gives CASSSSGGASDTQYF.

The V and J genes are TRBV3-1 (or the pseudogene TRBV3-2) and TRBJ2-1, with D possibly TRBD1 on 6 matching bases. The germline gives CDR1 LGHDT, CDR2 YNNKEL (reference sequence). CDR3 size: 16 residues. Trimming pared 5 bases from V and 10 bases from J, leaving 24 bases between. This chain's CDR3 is CASSVTGTLSAGEQFF. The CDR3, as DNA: TGTGCCAGCAGCGTCACCGGGACACTTTCCGCCGGGGAGCAGTTCTTC.

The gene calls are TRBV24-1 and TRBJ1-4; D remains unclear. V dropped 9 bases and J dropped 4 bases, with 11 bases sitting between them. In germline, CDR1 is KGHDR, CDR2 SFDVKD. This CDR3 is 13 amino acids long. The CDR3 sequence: CATPTGNNEKLFF. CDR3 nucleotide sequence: TGTGCCACCCCGACGGGAAATAATGAAAAACTGTTTTTT.

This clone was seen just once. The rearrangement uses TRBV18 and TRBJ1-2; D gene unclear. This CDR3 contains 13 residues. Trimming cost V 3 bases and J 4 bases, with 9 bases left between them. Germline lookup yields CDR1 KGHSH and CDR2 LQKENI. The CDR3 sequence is CASSPGSFYGYTF. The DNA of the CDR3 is TGTGCCAGCTCACCGGGCTCTTTCTATGGCTACACCTTC.

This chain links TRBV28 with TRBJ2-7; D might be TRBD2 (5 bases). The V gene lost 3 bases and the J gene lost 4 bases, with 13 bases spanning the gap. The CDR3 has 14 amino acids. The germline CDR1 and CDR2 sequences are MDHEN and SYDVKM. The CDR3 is CASSFFAGQYEQYF. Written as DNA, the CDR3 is TGTGCCAGCAGTTTCTTCGCGGGTCAGTACGAGCAGTACTTC.

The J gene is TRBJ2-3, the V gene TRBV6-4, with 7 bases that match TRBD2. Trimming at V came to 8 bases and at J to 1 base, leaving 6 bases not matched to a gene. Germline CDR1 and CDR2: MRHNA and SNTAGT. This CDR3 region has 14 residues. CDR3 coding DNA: TGTGCCAGCTCGAGCGGGGCGGGCACAGATACGCAGTATTTT. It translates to CASSSGAGTDTQYF.

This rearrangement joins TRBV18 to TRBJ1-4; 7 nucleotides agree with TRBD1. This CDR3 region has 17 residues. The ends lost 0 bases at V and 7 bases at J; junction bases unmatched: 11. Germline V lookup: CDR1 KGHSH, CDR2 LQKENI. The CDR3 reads CASSPPRTQGFIEKLFF. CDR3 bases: TGTGCCAGCTCACCACCACGGACACAGGGGTTCATTGAAAAACTGTTTTTT.

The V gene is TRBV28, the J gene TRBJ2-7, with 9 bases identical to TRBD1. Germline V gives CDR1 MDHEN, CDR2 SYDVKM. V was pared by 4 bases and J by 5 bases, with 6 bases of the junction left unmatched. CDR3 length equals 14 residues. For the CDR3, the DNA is TGTGCCAGCAGTTCGTGGGGACAGGGAAACGAGCAGTACTTC. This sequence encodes CASSSWGQGNEQYF. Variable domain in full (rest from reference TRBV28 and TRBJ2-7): DVKVTQSSRYLVKRTGEKVFLECVQDMDHENMFWYRQDPGLGLRLIYFSYDVKMKEKGDIPEGYSVSREKKERFSLILESASTNQTSMYLCASSSWGQGNEQYFGPGTRLTVT.

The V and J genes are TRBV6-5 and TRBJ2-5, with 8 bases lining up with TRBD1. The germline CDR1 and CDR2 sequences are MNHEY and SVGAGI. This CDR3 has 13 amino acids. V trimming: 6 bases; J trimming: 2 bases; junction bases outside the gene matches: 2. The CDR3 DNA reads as TGTGCCAGCAGGAGACAGGGGCAAGAGACCCAGTACTTC. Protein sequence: CASRRQGQETQYF.

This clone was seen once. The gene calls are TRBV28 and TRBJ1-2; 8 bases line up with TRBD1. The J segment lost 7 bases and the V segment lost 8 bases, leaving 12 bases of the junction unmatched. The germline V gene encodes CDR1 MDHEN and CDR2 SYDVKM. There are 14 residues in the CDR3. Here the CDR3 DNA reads TGTGCCAGCCAATCCGGACAGGGCGTGGCTGGCTACACCTTC. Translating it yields CASQSGQGVAGYTF.

The CDR3 region is CASSSRQGAGEQYF. The CDR3 nucleotides are TGTGCCAGCAGTTCCCGACAGGGGGCGGGCGAGCAGTACTTC. The V gene is TRBV27, the J gene TRBJ2-7; 10 positions agree with TRBD1. CDR3 length: 14 residues. Germline V gene lookup returns CDR1 MNHEY and CDR2 SMNVEV (reference sequence). With 4 bases clipped from V and 6 bases from J, the junction kept 6 bases outside the gene matches.

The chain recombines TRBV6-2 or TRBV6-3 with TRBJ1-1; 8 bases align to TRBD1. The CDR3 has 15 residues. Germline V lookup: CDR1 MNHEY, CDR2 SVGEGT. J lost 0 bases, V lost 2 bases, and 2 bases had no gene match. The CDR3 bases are TGTGCCAGCAGTTACGACAGGGGACTGAACACTGAAGCTTTCTTT. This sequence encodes CASSYDRGLNTEAFF.

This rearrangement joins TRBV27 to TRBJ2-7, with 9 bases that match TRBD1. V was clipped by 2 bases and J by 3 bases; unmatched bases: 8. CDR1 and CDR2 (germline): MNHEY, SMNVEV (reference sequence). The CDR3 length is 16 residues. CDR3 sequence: CASSLAPGTGSYEQYF. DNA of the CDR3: TGTGCCAGCAGTTTAGCACCCGGGACAGGGAGCTACGAGCAGTACTTC.

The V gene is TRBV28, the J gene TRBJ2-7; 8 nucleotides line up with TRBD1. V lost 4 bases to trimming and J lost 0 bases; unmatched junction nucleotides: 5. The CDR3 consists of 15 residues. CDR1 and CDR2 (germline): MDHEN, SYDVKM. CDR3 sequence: CASSSGQDFSYEQYF. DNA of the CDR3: TGTGCCAGCAGTTCGGGACAGGACTTCTCCTACGAGCAGTACTTC.

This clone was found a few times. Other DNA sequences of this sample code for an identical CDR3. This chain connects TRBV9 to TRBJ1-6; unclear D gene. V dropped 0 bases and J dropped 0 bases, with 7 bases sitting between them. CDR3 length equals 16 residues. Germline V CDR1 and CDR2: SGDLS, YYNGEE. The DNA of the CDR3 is TGTGCCAGCAGCGTAGGTGGTAGCTCCTATAATTCACCCCTCCACTTT. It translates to CASSVGGSSYNSPLHF.

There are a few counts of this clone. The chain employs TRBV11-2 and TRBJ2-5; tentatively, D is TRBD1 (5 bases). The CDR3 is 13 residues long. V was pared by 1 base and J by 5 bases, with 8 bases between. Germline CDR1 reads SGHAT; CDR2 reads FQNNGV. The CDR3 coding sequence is TGTGCCAGCAGCTTAGGCAGGGTTGAGACCCAGTACTTC. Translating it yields CASSLGRVETQYF.

The CDR3 bases are TGTGCCATCAGCACCGGGACAGGGGGGAGCAATGAGCAGTTCTTC. It specifies CAISTGTGGSNEQFF. This sequence joins TRBV10-3 and TRBJ2-1; 11 bases are a match to TRBD1. CDR3 length equals 15 residues. J was trimmed by 6 bases and V by 6 bases; bases with no gene match: 7. In germline, CDR1 is ENHRY, CDR2 SYGVKD.